The rows below give T cell receptor beta chains drawn from one sample of a study of T cell changes during pregnancy in multiple sclerosis. TCRdb's table, derived via immunoSEQ multiplex PCR, lists solely in-frame clones and lacks some. The sample gives tens of thousands of clones, around 94% of which show up once; approximately 0.8% is in the top ten. The material was peripheral blood, obtained in the third trimester of pregnancy. These receptors were obtained from a female donor with multiple sclerosis, enrolled in a pregnancy study. CDR3s include the opening cysteine and the closing phenylalanine or tryptophan. The D gene is left open where the match is weak. Clone size is stated in some rows and not others, as once, few, many or a class when expanded.

CDR3 protein,CDR3 DNA,D gene,J gene,clone size,V gene
CASSVVSGVNTGELFF,TGTGCCAGCAGCGTAGTAAGCGGGGTAAACACCGGGGAGCTGTTTTTT,TRBD2,TRBJ2-2,.,TRBV9
CASSAGGGQELFF,TGTGCCAGCAGCGCCGGGGGCGGACAGGAACTGTTTTTT,TRBD1,TRBJ1-4,.,TRBV7-8
CASRNFGLADSYEQYF,TGTGCCAGCAGGAACTTCGGACTAGCGGATTCCTACGAGCAGTACTTC,TRBD2,TRBJ2-7,.,TRBV5-4
CASGLVLAGTPNEQFF,TGTGCTAGTGGTTTGGTACTAGCGGGAACCCCCAATGAGCAGTTCTTC,TRBD2,TRBJ2-1,once,TRBV12-5
CASSLGQNYGYTF,TGTGCCAGCAGCTTGGGGCAGAACTATGGCTACACCTTC,.,TRBJ1-2,.,TRBV5-4
CASSLGQGAQNIQYF,TGTGCCAGCAGTTTAGGACAGGGAGCCCAAAACATTCAGTACTTC,TRBD1,TRBJ2-4,.,TRBV28
CASTLQGATGELFF,TGTGCCAGTACCTTGCAGGGGGCCACCGGGGAGCTGTTTTTT,TRBD1,TRBJ2-2,.,TRBV6-1
CASSDGQTGNTIYF,TGCGCCAGCAGTGATGGACAGACTGGAAACACCATATATTTT,.,TRBJ1-3,once,TRBV10-1
CASSKVPRRGRDEQYF,TGTGCCAGCAGCAAAGTCCCCAGGAGGGGAAGGGACGAGCAGTACTTC,.,TRBJ2-7,.,TRBV21-1
CASSRYKNTEAFF,TGTGCCAGCAGCAGATACAAGAACACTGAAGCTTTCTTT,.,TRBJ1-1,.,TRBV5-4
CASSLGLAGSYNEQFF,TGCGCCAGCAGCTTGGGGCTAGCGGGATCCTACAATGAGCAGTTCTTC,TRBD2,TRBJ2-1,.,TRBV5-1
CASSEALRGTVAANTGELFF,TGTGCCAGCAGTGAAGCGCTTCGGGGGACAGTGGCCGCGAACACCGGGGAGCTGTTTTTT,.,TRBJ2-2,.,TRBV2
CASSEQGRGYEQYF,TGTGCCAGCAGTGAACAGGGTAGAGGCTACGAGCAGTACTTC,.,TRBJ2-7,.,TRBV6-1
CASSQAGRDEQFF,TGCGCCAGCAGCCAAGCCGGGCGGGATGAGCAGTTCTTC,.,TRBJ2-1,once,TRBV4-1
CASSRRGGLTKRYNEQFF,TGTGCCAGCAGCCGAAGGGGAGGACTAACGAAGAGGTACAATGAGCAGTTCTTC,.,TRBJ2-1,.,TRBV7-9
CASSVGHQPGNTIYF,TGTGCCAGCAGCGTAGGGCATCAACCTGGAAACACCATATATTTT,.,TRBJ1-3,.,TRBV9
CASSAGTGSNQPQHF,TGTGCCAGCTCAGCCGGGACAGGGAGCAATCAGCCCCAGCATTTT,TRBD1,TRBJ1-5,.,TRBV18
CASSFGQGTEAFF,TGTGCCAGCAGCTTTGGACAGGGGACTGAAGCTTTCTTT,TRBD1,TRBJ1-1,.,TRBV7-9
CASSLPGTGVGAEAFF,TGTGCCAGCAGCTTACCCGGGACAGGGGTGGGGGCTGAAGCTTTCTTT,TRBD1,TRBJ1-1,.,TRBV7-8
CASRSWPGGDGYTF,TGTGCCAGCAGATCTTGGCCAGGGGGAGACGGCTACACCTTC,TRBD1,TRBJ1-2,.,TRBV5-5
CASSLGRDRLSYNEKLFF,TGCGCCAGCAGCTTGGGCCGGGACAGGCTCTCTTATAATGAAAAACTGTTTTTT,TRBD1,TRBJ1-4,.,TRBV5-1
CASSSRGQGLLGDIQYF,TGTGCCAGCAGCTCCCGGGGACAGGGACTCCTCGGGGACATTCAGTACTTC,TRBD1,TRBJ2-4,once,TRBV13
CASSLTSGREQYF,TGTGCCAGCAGTCTGACTAGCGGGAGGGAGCAGTACTTC,TRBD2,TRBJ2-7,.,TRBV27
CASSAGQAPSGYTF,TGTGCCAGCAGCGCTGGACAGGCCCCTTCTGGCTACACCTTC,TRBD1,TRBJ1-2,.,TRBV9
CASSQARDNYEQYF,TGTGCCAGCAGCCAAGCCCGGGACAACTACGAGCAGTACTTC,.,TRBJ2-7,.,TRBV4-2
CASSLGTGDQETQYF,TGTGCCAGCAGCCTAGGGACAGGGGATCAAGAGACCCAGTACTTC,TRBD1,TRBJ2-5,.,TRBV4-2
CASKTGASSYNEQFF,TGTGCCAGCAAAACAGGCGCGAGCTCCTACAATGAGCAGTTCTTC,.,TRBJ2-1,.,TRBV6-5
CASSLGTSGGKNEQFF,TGTGCCAGCAGCTTAGGGACTAGCGGGGGAAAAAATGAGCAGTTCTTC,TRBD2,TRBJ2-1,.,TRBV7-6
CAWSAGTSVKAQYF,TGTGCCTGGAGTGCCGGGACTAGCGTGAAGGCGCAGTATTTT,TRBD2,TRBJ2-3,.,TRBV30
CASSMVLLAGSPLFF,TGTGCCAGTAGTATGGTTTTACTCGCAGGGTCTCCCCTGTTTTTT,.,TRBJ1-4,.,TRBV19
CASSILRTGGAGTYTGELFF,TGTGCCAGCAGTATACTCAGGACAGGGGGCGCCGGCACCTACACCGGGGAGCTGTTTTTT,TRBD1,TRBJ2-2,.,TRBV27
CASRPGLAGNKETQYF,TGTGCCAGCAGACCTGGACTAGCGGGTAATAAAGAGACCCAGTACTTC,TRBD2,TRBJ2-5,.,TRBV2
CASSQDARGSYEQYF,TGCGCCAGCAGTCAAGATGCCAGGGGTTCCTACGAGCAGTACTTC,.,TRBJ2-7,.,TRBV4-3
CASSISGRGYNEQFF,TGCGCCAGCAGTATTAGCGGGAGGGGTTACAATGAGCAGTTCTTC,TRBD2,TRBJ2-1,.,TRBV10-2
CASSIRDTYNEQFF,TGTGCCAGCAGTATCCGGGATACCTACAATGAGCAGTTCTTC,.,TRBJ2-1,.,TRBV27
CASSLAGGLSGANVLTF,TGTGCCAGCAGCTTGGCCGGAGGTCTCTCTGGGGCCAACGTCCTGACTTTC,.,TRBJ2-6,.,TRBV5-6
CASSKVAGSTDTQYF,TGTGCCAGCAGCAAAGTGGCGGGTAGCACAGATACGCAGTATTTT,.,TRBJ2-3,.,TRBV7-2
CASSGGSDTQYF,TGTGCCAGCAGCGGGGGCTCGGATACGCAGTATTTT,.,TRBJ2-3,.,TRBV9